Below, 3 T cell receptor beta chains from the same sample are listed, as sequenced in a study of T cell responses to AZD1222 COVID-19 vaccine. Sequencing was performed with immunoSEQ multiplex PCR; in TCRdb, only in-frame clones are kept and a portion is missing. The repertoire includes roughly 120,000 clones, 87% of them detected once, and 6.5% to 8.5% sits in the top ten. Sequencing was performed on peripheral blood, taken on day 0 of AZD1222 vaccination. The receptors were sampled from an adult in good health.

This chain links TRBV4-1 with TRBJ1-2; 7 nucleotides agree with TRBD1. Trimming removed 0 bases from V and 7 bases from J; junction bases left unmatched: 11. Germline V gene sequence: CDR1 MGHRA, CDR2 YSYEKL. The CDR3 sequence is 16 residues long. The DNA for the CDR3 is TGCGCCAGCAGCCAAGAAGAGGGACAGTTGAACGGTGGCTACACCTTC. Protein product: CASSQEEGQLNGGYTF.

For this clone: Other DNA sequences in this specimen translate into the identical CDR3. CDR3 protein: CASSLGQGTNYGYTF. Written as DNA, the CDR3 is TGTGCCAGCAGCTTAGGTCAGGGGACTAACTATGGCTACACCTTC. V and J are TRBV7-9 and TRBJ1-2; TRBD1 is a possible D gene (6 bases). Trimming took off 1 base at V and 0 bases at J, with 9 bases between the two ends. Per germline, CDR1 SEHNR and CDR2 FQNEAQ (reference sequence). The CDR3 length is 15 residues. Full variable domain (remainder filled in from reference TRBV7-9 and TRBJ1-2): DTGVSQNPRHKITKRGQNVTFRCDPISEHNRLYWYRQTLGQGPEFLTYFQNEAQLEKSRLLSDRFSAERPKGSFSTLEIQRTEQGDSAMYLCASSLGQGTNYGYTFGSGTRLTVV.

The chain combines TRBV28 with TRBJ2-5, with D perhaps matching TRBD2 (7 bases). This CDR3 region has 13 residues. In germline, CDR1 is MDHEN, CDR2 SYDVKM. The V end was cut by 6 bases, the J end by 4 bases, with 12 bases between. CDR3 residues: CASSKGGTETQYF. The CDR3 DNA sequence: TGTGCCAGCAGCAAGGGGGGGACAGAGACCCAGTACTTC.